This T cell receptor (beta chain) was sequenced for a study of T cells after posttransplantation cyclophosphamide. The naive gate required viable CD3+CD4+ or CD3+CD8+ cells with CCR7+CD45RA+CD45RO-CD95-CD27+CD28+ phenotype. Repertoires were generated with immunoSEQ multiplex PCR, while TCRdb's copy carries only in-frame clones and drops some. This table has about 31,000 clones, about nine tenths appearing once. Germline CDR1 is SNHLY and CDR2 is FYNNEI. Trimming removed 7 bases from V and 3 bases from J; junction bases left unmatched: 9. This CDR3 comprises 14 residues. This chain joins TRBV2 and TRBJ2-7; TRBD1 matches at 7 bases. The TCR originated in a woman aged 55-69 years in good health, CMV-negative, and a related stem cell transplant donor. The sequenced material came from naive CD4+ T cells sorted from PBMCs. The CDR3 loop reads CASTRGQGRYEQYF. The DNA of the CDR3 is TGTGCCAGCACTAGGGGGCAGGGCCGCTACGAGCAGTACTTC.